In its sample, the clone carrying this TCR beta chain was seen many times. Its antigen is undetermined. The authors amplified TCR beta CDR3 regions from RNA transcripts. RT-PCR with HTBI primers came first, then second-round multiplex PCR. TCRdb re-derived calls from the multiplex PCR reads in MiXCR, one entry per CDR3 protein. The sample yields roughly 480,000 distinct CDR3 sequences, roughly 14% seen once. These data come from a study of Graves' ophthalmopathy and Graves' hyperthyroidism. Study context: Peripheral blood sampling preceded any treatment and occurred at initial diagnosis.

The study excluded patients with other autoimmune diseases, uncontrolled infections, pregnancy or lactation. General study points: Clonotypes were expanded in thyroid at above 0.001 frequency, and most also appeared in blood.

The CDR3 is 16 residues long. V trimming: 3 bases; J trimming: 0 bases; junction bases outside the gene matches: 3. Source material: blood. The sequence came from a woman in her twenties or thirties with Graves' ophthalmopathy. The genes are TRBV12-3 or TRBV12-4 and TRBJ2-2, with 8 positions matching TRBD2. The DNA of the CDR3 is TGTGCCAGCAGTTTGGGGACTAGTACGAACACCGGGGAGCTGTTTTTT. Encoded protein: CASSLGTSTNTGELFF.